This entry lists 3 T cell receptor beta chains sequenced from one sample in a study of OX40 agonist ivuxolimab in advanced cancers. Receptor libraries were prepared by the immunoSEQ multiplex PCR assay. TCRdb took over this immuneACCESS table, retaining in-frame rearrangements with V and J assigned. Such tables are incomplete; in checked studies, under half of the missing clones stem from an unresolved V gene, and the remainder is unexplained. This sample lists approximately 97,000 clones; 80% to 90% were detected once. The leading ten clones occupy 5.5% of the sample. This sample comprised CD4+ or CD8+ T cells sorted from blood, obtained in a trial of the OX40 agonist ivuxolimab. These receptors were obtained from an adult with an advanced solid tumor such as melanoma, head and neck, liver or kidney cancer.

The sample holds a few counts of this clone. The chain employs TRBV27 and TRBJ1-6, with D uncertain. V shed 5 bases and J shed 7 bases, with 15 bases lying between them. Germline loops: CDR1 MNHEY, CDR2 SMNVEV (reference sequence). The CDR3 is made up of 15 amino acids. The CDR3 here is CASSPTTGVNSPLHF. The DNA for the CDR3 is TGTGCCAGCAGTCCTACCACTGGGGTAAATTCACCCCTCCACTTT.

This clone was observed a single time. The chain joins TRBV19 to TRBJ2-7, with a possible D match to TRBD2 (6 bases). Germline CDR1 is LNHDA and CDR2 is SQIVND (reference sequence). The V end was cut by 0 bases, the J end by 2 bases, with 14 bases between. The length of the CDR3 is 16 residues. Here the CDR3 DNA reads TGTGCCAGTAGTATAGATCACGGGGGTTTCACCTACGAGCAGTACTTC. Amino acid sequence: CASSIDHGGFTYEQYF. The variable domain in full, with the rest retrieved from reference TRBV19 and TRBJ2-7, is DGGITQSPKYLFRKEGQNVTLSCEQNLNHDAMYWYRQDPGQGLRLIYYSQIVNDFQKGDIAEGYSVSREKKESFPLTVTSAQKNPTAFYLCASSIDHGGFTYEQYFGPGTRLTVT.

This chain joins TRBV19 and TRBJ1-1; TRBD1 matches 7 bases. CDR3 length: 14 residues. The trim removed 5 bases at V and 1 base at J, leaving 4 bases unmatched. CDR1 and CDR2 (germline): LNHDA, SQIVND (reference sequence). In DNA form, the CDR3 reads TGTGCCAGTAGTCTCAGGGGGGGGAACACTGAAGCTTTCTTT. This sequence encodes CASSLRGGNTEAFF.